A single sample gave rise to the 9 T cell receptor beta chains below, sequenced in a study of T cells in Graves' hyperthyroidism and ophthalmopathy (dated by TCRdb to the late 2010s). Libraries were built with multiplex PCR. The instrument given in TCRdb is Illumina HiSeq 2000. The TCR beta CDR3 regions were amplified from the RNA transcripts. The TCR CDR3 was subjected to a first round of RT-PCR using the HTBI primer set and the Qiagen OneStep RT-PCR kit. TCRdb reanalyzed the raw reads on its own, using fastp at Q25 for trimming and MiXCR for clone calling, and kept in-frame beta chains. Each entry is one CDR3 protein sequence, shown with its most common DNA and genes. The sample records hundreds of thousands of distinct CDR3 sequences, roughly 14% of which are singletons. The biggest ten clones account for around 7.7% of the sample. The sequenced material came from blood. These receptors all stem from a woman between 18 and 30 years old with Graves' hyperthyroidism.

The chain has TRBV12-3 or TRBV12-4 and TRBJ1-1, with TRBD1 matching 7 bases. With V trimmed by 7 bases and J by 4 bases, 9 bases remained unmatched. The CDR3 length is 14 residues. CDR3: CASNANRDSTEAFF. The DNA of the CDR3 is TGTGCCAGCAACGCAAACAGGGACAGCACTGAAGCTTTCTTT.

This clonotype was counted many times. V is TRBV27 and J is TRBJ1-2; a weak D match, TRBD1 (5 bases). The CDR3 has 14 residues. The V gene lost 6 bases and the J gene lost 4 bases, with 15 bases spanning the gap. The germline V gene encodes CDR1 MNHEY and CDR2 SMNVEV (reference sequence). DNA for the CDR3: TGTGCCAGCAGAGGACTCGGGACGGTCTATGGCTACACCTTC. Translating it yields CASRGLGTVYGYTF.

This clonotype has a count of ten or more. The chain joins TRBV29-1 to TRBJ1-2, with 7 bases lining up with TRBD1. The trim removed 4 bases at V and 4 bases at J, leaving 18 bases unmatched. The CDR3 is made up of 17 amino acids. The V gene's germline CDR1 is SQVTM and CDR2 ANQGSEA. CDR3 sequence (DNA): TGCAGCGTTGGAAATAAGGACAGGTTCAGTGTTGTCTATGGCTACACCTTC. Its translation is CSVGNKDRFSVVYGYTF. The complete variable domain, with remaining parts taken from reference TRBV29-1 and TRBJ1-2, reads SAVISQKPSRDICQRGTSLTIQCQVDSQVTMMFWYRQQPGQSLTLIATANQGSEATYESGFVIDKFPISRPNLTFSTLTVSNMSPEDSSIYLCSVGNKDRFSVVYGYTFGSGTRLTVV.

This clonotype came up many times. The genes are TRBV5-1 and TRBJ2-1, with a weak D call TRBD2 (5 bases). CDR1 is SGHRS and CDR2 is YFSETQ in the germline V gene. The CDR3 has 16 residues. V was shortened by 4 bases and J by 0 bases, with 14 bases between the two germline ends. CDR3 region: CASSPSDSSSYNEQFF. CDR3 in DNA: TGCGCCAGCAGCCCCTCGGACTCCTCCTCCTACAATGAGCAGTTCTTC.

This clonotype was detected ten times or more. This chain joins TRBV3-1 and TRBJ1-1; D call uncertain. CDR3 size: 15 residues. Germline-derived CDR1 and CDR2 are LGHDT and YNNKEL (reference sequence). V shed 1 base and J shed 1 base, with 10 bases lying between them. DNA of the CDR3: TGTGCCAGCAGCCAAGCCCGGCTCAAGAACACTGAAGCTTTCTTT. It yields the protein CASSQARLKNTEAFF.

On this clonotype itself: The CDR3 ends on some other residue instead of the conserved phenylalanine or tryptophan, so this is likely a read error. The genes are TRBV6-2 or TRBV6-3 and TRBJ2-7, with no clear D. The germline V gene has CDR1 MNHEY and CDR2 SVGEGT. The CDR3 has 12 amino acids. CDR3 in DNA: TGTGCCAGCACGGCACACTCCTACGGGCAGTACTCC. It translates to CASTAHSYGQYS.

This clonotype showed up many times. The chain combines TRBV7-9 with TRBJ1-2, with D possibly being TRBD1 (5 bases). The CDR3 sequence is 14 residues long. The V end was cut by 8 bases, the J end by 5 bases, with 18 bases between. CDR1 SEHNR and CDR2 FQNEAQ come from the germline V gene (reference sequence). This CDR3 reads CASSGDRRKYGYTF. CDR3 DNA sequence: TGTGCCAGCTCCGGGGACCGGAGAAAATATGGCTACACCTTC.

In this sample, this clonotype turned up a few times. This chain links TRBV6-2 or TRBV6-3 with TRBJ2-7; 9 bases fit TRBD1. The CDR3 loop spans 17 amino acids. Germline V gene data show CDR1 as MNHEY and CDR2 as SVGEGT. Trimming removed 1 base from V and 2 bases from J; junction bases left unmatched: 9. DNA for the CDR3: TGTGCCAGCAGTTACTTTCCACCGAGGGACAGGGCCTACGAGCAGTACTTC. It specifies CASSYFPPRDRAYEQYF.

This clonotype was counted at least ten times. The chain recombines TRBV29-1 with TRBJ2-7; D is possibly TRBD1 (6 bases). The CDR3 has 12 amino acids. In germline, CDR1 is SQVTM, CDR2 ANQGSEA. Trimming pared 6 bases from V and 0 bases from J, leaving 9 bases between. CDR3 sequence reads: CSVADSSYEQYF. As DNA, the CDR3 is TGCAGCGTGGCGGACAGCTCCTACGAGCAGTACTTC.